The text below deals with one TCR beta chain. Its target is not known. The CDR3 contains 13 residues. Germline lookup yields CDR1 LNHDA and CDR2 SQIVND (reference sequence). V lost 4 bases and J 8 bases, leaving 14 bases between the germline ends. One heparinised blood draw, averaging approximately 0.11 L, came from each donor. The purity of all sorted populations exceeded 98%. The isolated RNA, all of it, was reverse transcribed, so expressed TCRB transcripts were what got sequenced. The data were produced by immunoSEQ multiplex PCR, yet TCRdb's version contains in-frame clones alone and is incomplete. The table records about 320,000 clones, 14% of them present only once. The data were taken from a study of beta chain features in type 1 diabetes. At the level of the study: Healthy donors, compared against patients, showed similar age, gender and cell yields.

General study findings and limits: VDJ junctions from type 1 diabetes patients carried fewer insertions and larger deletions.

The chain is built from TRBV19 and TRBJ1-2; D is unresolved. The TCR was taken from a man under 40 in good health. The source material was central memory CD4+ T cells from blood. CDR3 in DNA: TGTGCCAGTAGTAGCACCGGTGACTTAGGCTACACCTTC. This translates into CASSSTGDLGYTF.